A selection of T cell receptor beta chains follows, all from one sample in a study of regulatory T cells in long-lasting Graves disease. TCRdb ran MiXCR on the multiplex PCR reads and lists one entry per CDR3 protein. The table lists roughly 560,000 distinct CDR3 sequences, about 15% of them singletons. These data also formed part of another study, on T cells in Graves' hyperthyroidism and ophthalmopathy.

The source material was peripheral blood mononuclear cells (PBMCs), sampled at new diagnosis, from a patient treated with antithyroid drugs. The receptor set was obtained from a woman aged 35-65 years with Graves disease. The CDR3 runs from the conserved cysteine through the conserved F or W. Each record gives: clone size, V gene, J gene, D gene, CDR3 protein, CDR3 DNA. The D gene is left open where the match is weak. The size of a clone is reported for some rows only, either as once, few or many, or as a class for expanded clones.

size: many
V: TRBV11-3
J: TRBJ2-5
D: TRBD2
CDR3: CASSSTSGGIAAQYF
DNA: TGTGCCAGCAGCTCGACTAGCGGGGGGATTGCGGCCCAGTACTTC

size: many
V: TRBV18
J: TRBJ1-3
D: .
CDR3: CASSPGAISGNTIYF
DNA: TGTGCCAGCTCACCAGGGGCCATCTCTGGAAACACCATATATTTT

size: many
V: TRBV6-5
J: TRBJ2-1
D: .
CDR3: CASSYSIARAYNEQFF
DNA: TGTGCCAGCAGTTACTCGATAGCCCGGGCCTACAATGAGCAGTTCTTC

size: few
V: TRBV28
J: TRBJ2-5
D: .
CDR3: CASNPRWGGGQETQYF
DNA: TGTGCCAGCAACCCACGGTGGGGGGGCGGGCAAGAGACCCAGTACTTC

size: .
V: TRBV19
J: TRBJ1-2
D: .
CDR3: CASTEQANYGYTF
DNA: TGTGCCAGTACCGAGCAAGCTAACTATGGCTACACCTTC

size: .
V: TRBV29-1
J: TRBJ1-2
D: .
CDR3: CSVTDANYGYTF
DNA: TGCAGCGTGACGGACGCTAACTATGGCTACACCTTC

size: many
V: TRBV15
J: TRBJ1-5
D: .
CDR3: CATSREQISNQPQHF
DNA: TGTGCCACCAGCAGAGAACAGATTAGCAATCAGCCCCAGCATTTT

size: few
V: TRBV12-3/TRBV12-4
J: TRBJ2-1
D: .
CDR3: CASRPGLHYNEQLF
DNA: TGTGCCAGCAGACCGGGACTCCACTACAATGAGCAGCTCTTC

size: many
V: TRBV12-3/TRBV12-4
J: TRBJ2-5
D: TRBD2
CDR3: CASVQGLARETQYF
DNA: TGTGCCAGCGTGCAGGGACTAGCTAGAGAGACCCAGTACTTC

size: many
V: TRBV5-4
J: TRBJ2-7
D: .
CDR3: CASSSGRGDYEQYF
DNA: TGTGCCAGCAGCTCGGGACGGGGAGACTACGAGCAGTACTTC

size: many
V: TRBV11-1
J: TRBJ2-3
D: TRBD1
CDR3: CASSLEGTGADTQYF
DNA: TGTGCCAGCAGCTTAGAGGGGACAGGGGCAGATACGCAGTATTTT

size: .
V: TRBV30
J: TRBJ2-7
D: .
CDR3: CAWSGLRNYEQYF
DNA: TGTGCCTGGAGCGGACTCCGTAATTACGAGCAGTACTTC

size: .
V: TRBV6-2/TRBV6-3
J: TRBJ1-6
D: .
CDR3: CASTIWPDRPVHF
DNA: TGTGCCAGCACTATCTGGCCCGACAGGCCCGTCCACTTT

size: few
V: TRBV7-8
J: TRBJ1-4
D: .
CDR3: CASSPKAGGGGGLSEKLFF
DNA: TGTGCCAGCAGCCCTAAGGCTGGGGGAGGAGGCGGCCTTTCTGAAAAACTGTTTTTT

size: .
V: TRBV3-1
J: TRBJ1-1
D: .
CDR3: CASSQGAGPRETEAFF
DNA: TGTGCCAGCAGCCAAGGGGCAGGGCCCCGTGAGACTGAAGCTTTCTTT

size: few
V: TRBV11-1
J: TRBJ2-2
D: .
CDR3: CASTPSRTPNTGELFF
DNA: TGTGCCAGCACCCCCTCCCGAACACCGAACACCGGGGAGCTGTTTTTT

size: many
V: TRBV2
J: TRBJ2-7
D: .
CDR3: CASSRQGSYEQYF
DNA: TGTGCCAGCTCCCGTCAGGGTTCCTACGAGCAGTACTTC

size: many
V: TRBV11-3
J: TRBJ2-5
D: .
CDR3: CASSESDYWGVGQETQYF
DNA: TGTGCCAGCAGCGAGTCCGACTATTGGGGGGTGGGTCAAGAGACCCAGTACTTC

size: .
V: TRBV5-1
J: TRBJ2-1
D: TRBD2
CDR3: CASSLTSGGPLFNEQFF
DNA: TGCGCCAGCAGTCTTACTAGCGGGGGTCCCCTTTTCAATGAGCAGTTCTTC

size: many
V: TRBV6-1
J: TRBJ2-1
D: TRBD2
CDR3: CASSGRGTQRDIYNEQFF
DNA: TGTGCCAGCAGTGGGCGTGGCACCCAGCGGGATATCTACAATGAGCAGTTCTTC

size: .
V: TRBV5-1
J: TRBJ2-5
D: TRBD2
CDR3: CASSFRPGGGETQYF
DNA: TGCGCCAGCAGCTTTCGCCCCGGGGGGGGAGAGACCCAGTACTTC

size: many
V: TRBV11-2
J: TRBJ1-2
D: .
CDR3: CASSQGGYTF
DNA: TGTGCCAGCAGCCAGGGGGGCTACACCTTC

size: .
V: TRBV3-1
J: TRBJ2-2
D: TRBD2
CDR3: CASSPGGVAGNTGELFF
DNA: TGTGCCAGCAGCCCTGGAGGGGTAGCGGGGAACACCGGGGAGCTGTTTTTT

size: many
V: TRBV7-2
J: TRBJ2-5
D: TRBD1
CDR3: CASSGDRYQETQYF
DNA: TGTGCCAGCAGCGGGGACAGGTACCAAGAGACCCAGTACTTC

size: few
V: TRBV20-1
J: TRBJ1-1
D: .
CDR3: CSAELPYDAEAFF
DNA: TGCAGTGCCGAACTGCCCTATGACGCTGAAGCTTTCTTT

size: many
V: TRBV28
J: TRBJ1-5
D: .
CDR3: CASSFGSGDQPQHF
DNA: TGTGCCAGCAGTTTTGGGTCAGGGGATCAGCCCCAGCATTTT

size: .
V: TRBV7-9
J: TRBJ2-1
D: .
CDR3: CASSLVWGPSGEQLF
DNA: TGTGCCAGCAGCTTAGTGTGGGGCCCATCGGGTGAGCAGCTCTTC

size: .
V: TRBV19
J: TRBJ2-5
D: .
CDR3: CASGRRDQETQYF
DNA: TGTGCCAGCGGACGGAGAGACCAAGAGACCCAGTACTTC

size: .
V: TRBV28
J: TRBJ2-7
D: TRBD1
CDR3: CASSLWGTGDIEQYF
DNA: TGTGCCAGCAGCCTATGGGGGACAGGGGACATAGAGCAGTACTTC

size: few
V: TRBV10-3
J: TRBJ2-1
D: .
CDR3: CAISESKGTDEQFF
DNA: TGTGCCATCAGTGAGTCGAAGGGGACGGATGAGCAGTTCTTC

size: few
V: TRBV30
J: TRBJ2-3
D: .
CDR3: CAWRPTDTQYF
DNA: TGTGCCTGGAGGCCTACAGATACGCAGTATTTT

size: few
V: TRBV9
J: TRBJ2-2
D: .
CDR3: CASSVARADGGWTGELFF
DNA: TGTGCCAGCAGCGTAGCTAGGGCCGACGGGGGATGGACCGGGGAGCTGTTTTTT

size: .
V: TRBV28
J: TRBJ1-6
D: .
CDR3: CASSLLGINNSPLHF
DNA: TGTGCCAGCAGTTTACTAGGGATAAATAATTCACCCCTCCACTTT

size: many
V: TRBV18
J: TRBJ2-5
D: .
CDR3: CASSPRPDYETQYF
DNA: TGTGCCAGCTCACCAAGGCCCGACTACGAGACCCAGTACTTC

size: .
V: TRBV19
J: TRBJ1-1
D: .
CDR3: CASSIFGGEAFF
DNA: TGTGCCAGTAGTATTTTCGGGGGTGAAGCTTTCTTT

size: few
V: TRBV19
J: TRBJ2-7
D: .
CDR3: CASRDWRGLSEQYF
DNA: TGTGCCAGTAGGGACTGGCGGGGTCTTTCCGAGCAGTACTTC

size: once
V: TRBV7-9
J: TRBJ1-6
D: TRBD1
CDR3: CASSRKTGEHSPLHF
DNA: TGTGCCAGCAGCCGAAAGACAGGGGAACATTCACCCCTCCACTTT

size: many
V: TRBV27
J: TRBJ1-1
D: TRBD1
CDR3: CASSFLQGAEAFF
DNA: TGTGCCAGCAGTTTCCTACAGGGGGCTGAAGCTTTCTTT

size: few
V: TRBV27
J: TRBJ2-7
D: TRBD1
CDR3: CASSLKRMGQVYSYEQYF
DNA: TGTGCCAGCAGTTTGAAGCGGATGGGACAGGTATACTCCTACGAGCAGTACTTC

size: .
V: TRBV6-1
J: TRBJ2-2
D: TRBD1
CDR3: CATQWAPPGQGGTGELFF
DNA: TGTGCCACCCAGTGGGCACCCCCGGGACAGGGAGGCACCGGGGAGCTGTTTTTT

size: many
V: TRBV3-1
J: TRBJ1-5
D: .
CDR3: CASSQFAGEQPQHF
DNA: TGTGCCAGCAGCCAATTCGCAGGGGAACAGCCCCAGCATTTT

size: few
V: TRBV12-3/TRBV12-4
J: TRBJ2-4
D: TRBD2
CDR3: CASSPRGGGENF
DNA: TGTGCCAGCAGTCCTAGGGGCGGGGGGGAGAACTTC

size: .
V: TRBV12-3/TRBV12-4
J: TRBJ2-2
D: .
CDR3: CASTSSGPNTGELFF
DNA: TGTGCCAGCACCTCTTCCGGCCCGAACACCGGGGAGCTGTTTTTT

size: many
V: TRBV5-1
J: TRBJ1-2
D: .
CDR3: CASSLEGGYTF
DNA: TGTGCCAGCAGCTTGGAGGGGGGCTACACCTTC

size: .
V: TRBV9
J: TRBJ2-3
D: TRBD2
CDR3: CASSVTSATDTQYF
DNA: TGTGCCAGCAGCGTGACTAGCGCCACAGATACGCAGTATTTT

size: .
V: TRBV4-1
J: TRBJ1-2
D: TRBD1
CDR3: CASSQGRQGLGAGYTF
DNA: TGCGCCAGCAGCCAAGGCAGACAGGGGTTGGGGGCTGGCTACACCTTC

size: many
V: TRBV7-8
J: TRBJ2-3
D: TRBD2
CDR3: CASSVAGGSDTQYF
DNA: TGTGCCAGCAGCGTAGCGGGGGGTTCAGATACGCAGTATTTT

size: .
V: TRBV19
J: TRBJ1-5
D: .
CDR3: CASNLNTVYSNQPQHF
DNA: TGTGCCAGTAATTTAAATACAGTTTATAGCAATCAGCCCCAGCATTTT

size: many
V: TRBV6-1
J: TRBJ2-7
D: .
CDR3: CASSELADKTYYEQYF
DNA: TGTGCCAGCAGTGAATTGGCGGACAAAACCTACTACGAGCAGTACTTC

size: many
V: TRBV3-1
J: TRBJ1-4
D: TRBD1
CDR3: CASSRGQGTTNEKLFF
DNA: TGTGCCAGCAGCCGGGGACAGGGAACAACTAATGAAAAACTGTTTTTT

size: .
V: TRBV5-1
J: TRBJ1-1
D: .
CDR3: CASSRDPTEAFF
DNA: TGCGCCAGCAGCCGGGACCCCACTGAAGCTTTCTTT

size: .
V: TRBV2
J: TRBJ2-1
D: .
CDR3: CASAAGQGYNEQFF
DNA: TGTGCCAGCGCCGCCGGGCAGGGTTACAATGAGCAGTTCTTC

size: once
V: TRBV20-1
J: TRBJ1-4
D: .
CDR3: CSARDPGTKEKLFF
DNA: TGCAGTGCTAGAGATCCTGGGACGAAAGAAAAACTGTTTTTT

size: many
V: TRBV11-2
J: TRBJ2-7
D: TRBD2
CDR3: CASSSGEGILYEQYF
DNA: TGTGCCAGCAGCTCCGGGGAGGGCATTCTCTACGAGCAGTACTTC

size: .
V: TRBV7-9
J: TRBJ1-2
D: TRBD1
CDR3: CASSLGTGAAPGGYTF
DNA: TGTGCCAGCAGCTTGGGGACAGGGGCAGCCCCGGGTGGCTACACCTTC

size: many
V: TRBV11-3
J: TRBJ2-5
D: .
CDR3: CASSLDWETQYF
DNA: TGTGCCAGCAGCTTAGATTGGGAGACCCAGTACTTC

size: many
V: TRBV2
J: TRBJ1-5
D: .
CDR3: CASSSQISNQPQHF
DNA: TGTGCCAGCAGTTCCCAGATTAGCAATCAGCCCCAGCATTTT

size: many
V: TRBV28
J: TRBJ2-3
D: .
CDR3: CASSFPGVATDTQYF
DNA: TGTGCCAGCAGTTTCCCGGGGGTAGCGACAGATACGCAGTATTTT

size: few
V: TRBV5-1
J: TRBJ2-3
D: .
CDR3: CASSAGPGTDTQYF
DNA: TGCGCCAGCAGCGCCGGGCCAGGGACAGATACGCAGTATTTT

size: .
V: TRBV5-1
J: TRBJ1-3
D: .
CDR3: CASSLGQGFGNTIYF
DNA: TGCGCCAGCAGCTTGGGTCAGGGGTTTGGAAACACCATATATTTT